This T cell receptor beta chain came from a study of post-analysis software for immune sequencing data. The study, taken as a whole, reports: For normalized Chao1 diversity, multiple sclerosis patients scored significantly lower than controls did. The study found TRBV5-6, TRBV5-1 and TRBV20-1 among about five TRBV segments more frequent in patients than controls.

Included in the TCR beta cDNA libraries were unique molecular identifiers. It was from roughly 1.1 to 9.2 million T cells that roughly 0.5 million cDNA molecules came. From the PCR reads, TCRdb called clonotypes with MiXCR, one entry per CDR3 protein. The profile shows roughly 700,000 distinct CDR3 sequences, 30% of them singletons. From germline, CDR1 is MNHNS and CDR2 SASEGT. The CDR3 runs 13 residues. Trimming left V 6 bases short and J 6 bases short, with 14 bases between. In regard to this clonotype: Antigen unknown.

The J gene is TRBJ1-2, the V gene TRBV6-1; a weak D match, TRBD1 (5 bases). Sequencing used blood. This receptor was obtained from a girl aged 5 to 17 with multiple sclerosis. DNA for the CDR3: TGTGCCAGCAGCCTCGGGGGAAATGATGGCTACACCTTC. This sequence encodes CASSLGGNDGYTF.